This record looks at one TCR beta chain sequence and its context. V was pared by 3 bases and J by 0 bases, with 11 bases between. The CDR3 has 15 amino acids. CDR1 and CDR2 from the germline V gene are SGHRS and YFSETQ. This entry is derived from a study of T cell changes during pregnancy in multiple sclerosis. The data were produced by immunoSEQ multiplex PCR, yet TCRdb's version contains in-frame clones alone and is incomplete. Here the sample spans some 40,000 clones, about 95% being singletons. This sequence originates from a female donor with multiple sclerosis, enrolled in a pregnancy study. The rearrangement uses TRBV5-1 and TRBJ2-3, with a possible D match to TRBD2 (6 bases). This sample comprised CD4+ T cells from peripheral blood mononuclear cells, obtained in the second trimester of pregnancy. The CDR3 DNA follows: TGCGCCAGCAGCTCGGACGGAGGGAGCACAGATACGCAGTATTTT. Protein sequence: CASSSDGGSTDTQYF.